The 23 T cell receptor beta chains below come from one sample, sequenced in a study of OX40 agonist ivuxolimab in advanced cancers. Some clones are missing from TCRdb's copy, which holds only in-frame ones; the method was immunoSEQ multiplex PCR. The sample yields around 70,000 clones, around four fifths seen once. The sequencing used CD4+ or CD8+ T cells sorted from blood, collected in a trial of the OX40 agonist ivuxolimab. The receptors here all came from an adult with an advanced solid tumor such as melanoma, head and neck, liver or kidney cancer.

The J gene is TRBJ2-7, the V gene TRBV6-1; 8 bases line up with TRBD2. The V gene's germline CDR1 is MNHNS and CDR2 SASEGT. This CDR3 comprises 18 residues. The V gene end was trimmed by 2 bases and the J gene end by 4 bases; junction bases not matched to a gene: 16. The CDR3 is CASSERSFRAGVFYEQYV. CDR3 DNA: TGTGCCAGCAGTGAACGATCGTTTAGAGCGGGGGTATTTTACGAGCAGTACGTC.

The chain is built from TRBV2 and TRBJ2-6; unclear D gene. Per the germline V gene, CDR1 is SNHLY and CDR2 is FYNNEI. The CDR3 is 14 amino acids. Trimming removed 6 bases at V and 1 base at J, with 7 bases between. The CDR3 protein is CASRLGSGANVLTF. Here the CDR3 DNA reads TGTGCCAGCAGGTTGGGGTCTGGGGCCAACGTCCTGACTTTC.

The rearrangement joins TRBV18 to TRBJ2-1; D gene ambiguous. Per germline, CDR1 KGHSH and CDR2 LQKENI. V was cut by 0 bases and J by 4 bases, with 16 bases left in between. The CDR3 sequence is 17 residues long. Written as DNA, the CDR3 is TGTGCCAGCTCACCACCGGGCAGGCGGCCCCTGTACAATGAGCAGTTCTTC. Protein sequence: CASSPPGRRPLYNEQFF.

This chain uses TRBV5-4 with TRBJ1-5, with 9 nucleotides matching TRBD1. CDR1 and CDR2 from the germline V gene are SGHNT and YYREEE (reference sequence). The CDR3 is 16 residues long. V lost 2 bases, J lost 5 bases, and 8 bases stayed unmatched. The CDR3 loop reads CASSFYVGQGYQPQHF. DNA of the CDR3: TGTGCCAGCAGCTTTTATGTGGGACAGGGATATCAGCCCCAGCATTTT.

The table lists this clone with a few counts. The chain combines TRBV6-7 with TRBJ1-1; D ambiguous. TRBV6-7 qualifies as an ORF whose function is uncertain. V lost 2 bases and J 1 base, leaving 14 bases between the germline ends. The CDR3 has 16 amino acids. CDR3 residues: CASSYRPKAGNTEAFF. DNA of the CDR3: TGTGCCAGCAGTTACCGTCCTAAGGCAGGGAACACTGAAGCTTTCTTT.

This clone was seen only a few times. This rearrangement joins TRBV27 to TRBJ1-2; D not certain. The V and J ends lost 5 bases and 8 bases respectively, with 15 bases between them. Germline CDR1 and CDR2: MNHEY and SMNVEV (reference sequence). This CDR3 has 13 amino acids. The CDR3 DNA reads as TGTGCCAGCAGTCTAGACCCCCTCAGGGGCTACACCTTC. This translates into CASSLDPLRGYTF.

The chain couples TRBV15 to TRBJ1-1; maybe TRBD1 (6 bases). This CDR3 has 15 amino acids. V dropped 7 bases and J dropped 8 bases, with 23 bases sitting between them. CDR1 is LNHNV, CDR2 YYDKDF, per germline (reference sequence). The CDR3 DNA reads as TGTGCCACCACCCACCTCGCCAGGGGTCGTCCCGAAGCTTTCTTT. It translates to CATTHLARGRPEAFF.

The V gene is TRBV9, the J gene TRBJ2-5; the D is unclear. V was cut by 4 bases and J by 5 bases, with 6 bases left in between. CDR3 size: 11 residues. CDR1 is SGDLS, CDR2 YYNGEE, per germline. CDR3: CASSPGETQYF. DNA of the CDR3: TGTGCCAGCAGCCCCGGGGAGACCCAGTACTTC.

The rearrangement links TRBV28 to TRBJ1-2, with no clear D. Trimming stripped 4 bases from V and 0 bases from J, with 15 bases between. This CDR3 region has 16 residues. Germline V CDR1 and CDR2: MDHEN, SYDVKM. The CDR3 sequence is CASSSGTVGSNYGYTF. The CDR3 coding sequence is TGTGCCAGCAGTTCGGGCACGGTGGGGTCTAACTATGGCTACACCTTC.

V is TRBV29-1 and J is TRBJ1-5; no firm D call. Per germline, CDR1 SQVTM and CDR2 ANQGSEA. The V and J ends lost 6 bases and 1 base respectively, with 7 bases between them. This CDR3 has 12 residues. The CDR3 region is CSVGTSNQPQHF. CDR3 nucleotide sequence: TGCAGCGTGGGCACGAGCAATCAGCCCCAGCATTTT.

This chain joins TRBV2 and TRBJ2-3; no clear D gene. CDR1 and CDR2 from the germline V gene are SNHLY and FYNNEI. The CDR3 sequence is 14 residues long. Between the trimmed V and J ends, which lost 0 bases and 3 bases, there was a span of 7 bases. The CDR3 DNA follows: TGTGCCAGCAGTGAAGCAACGGGTACAGATACGCAGTATTTT. Its protein product is CASSEATGTDTQYF.

Written as DNA, the CDR3 is TGTGCCAGCTCGACATGGGGCGGTGGATTCAACGAGCAGTACTTC. As protein: CASSTWGGGFNEQYF. The chain links TRBV27 to TRBJ2-7, with a tentative D call TRBD1 (5 bases). The germline V and J ends were trimmed by 8 bases and 5 bases, with 22 bases remaining between them. The CDR3 runs to 15 residues. The germline V gene has CDR1 MNHEY and CDR2 SMNVEV (reference sequence).

The rearrangement uses TRBV6-5 and TRBJ1-1, with D maybe TRBD1 (5 bases). Germline V gene lookup returns CDR1 MNHEY and CDR2 SVGAGI. The CDR3 totals 13 residues. V lost 6 bases, J lost 7 bases, and 15 bases lay in between. The chain's CDR3 is CASRLDDSHEAFF. The CDR3 DNA sequence: TGTGCCAGCAGGCTAGACGACAGCCATGAAGCTTTCTTT.

J is TRBJ1-2 and V is TRBV7-2; tentative D call: TRBD1 (5 bases). Looked up from germline, CDR1 is SGHTA and CDR2 is FQGNSA. This CDR3 region has 16 residues. Trimming took 1 base from V and 0 from J, leaving 12 bases between them. The DNA of the CDR3 is TGTGCCAGCAGCTTAGGAGGGGCAGGTCCTAACTATGGCTACACCTTC. The encoded protein is CASSLGGAGPNYGYTF.

Here the CDR3 reads CASSEARPPETQYF. The CDR3 bases are TGTGCCAGCAGTGAAGCTCGACCCCCGGAGACCCAGTACTTC. The rearrangement links TRBV6-1 to TRBJ2-5, with D hard to call. Germline CDR1 MNHNS, CDR2 SASEGT. This CDR3 is 14 amino acids long. Trimming stripped 0 bases from V and 5 bases from J, with 10 bases between.

This clone was counted ten times or more. DNA for the CDR3: TGTGCCAGCAGTGTAACCGGGACAGGGGCCTACGAGCAGTACTTC. Its translation: CASSVTGTGAYEQYF. The gene calls are TRBV25-1 and TRBJ2-7; 10 bases are a match to TRBD1. V lost 4 bases to trimming and J lost 2 bases; unmatched junction nucleotides: 5. CDR3 length equals 15 residues. CDR1 MGHDK and CDR2 SYGVNS come from the germline V gene.

This clone was found a few times. V gene TRBV2 combines with J gene TRBJ2-7; D unresolved. Germline loops: CDR1 SNHLY, CDR2 FYNNEI. Trimming stripped 8 bases from V and 5 bases from J, with 13 bases between. This CDR3 has 12 amino acids. CDR3 nucleotide sequence: TGTGCCAGCCGGGCGGCTCCCCACGAGCAGTACGTC. The encoded protein is CASRAAPHEQYV.

The chain links TRBV7-3 to TRBJ2-1, with no clear D. Looked up from germline, CDR1 is SGHTA and CDR2 is FQGTGA. The CDR3 has 12 residues. Deletions cut 5 bases from V and 8 bases from J, with 10 bases between. The CDR3 sequence is CASSISGDEQFF. In DNA form, the CDR3 reads TGTGCCAGCAGCATCAGTGGGGATGAGCAGTTCTTC.

J is TRBJ2-4 and V is TRBV5-4, with a weak D call TRBD2 (6 bases). The length of the CDR3 is 15 residues. CDR1 is SGHNT, CDR2 YYREEE, per germline (reference sequence). V was clipped by 0 bases and J by 1 base, with 8 bases between them. The CDR3 DNA follows: TGTGCCAGCAGCTTGGGCGGGGTCGCCAAAAACATTCAGTACTTC. It yields the protein CASSLGGVAKNIQYF.

This rearrangement joins TRBV7-9 to TRBJ2-5, with 7 bases lining up with TRBD2. Trimming took 11 bases from V and 1 from J; bases not matched to a gene: 7. This CDR3 is 13 amino acids long. Looked up from germline, CDR1 is SEHNR and CDR2 is FQNEAQ (reference sequence). The CDR3 DNA sequence: TGTGCCTGGGCAAGCGGGGTCCAAGAGACCCAGTACTTC. Residues: CAWASGVQETQYF.

This chain uses TRBV11-2 with TRBJ2-7; D gene unclear. This CDR3 comprises 15 residues. The germline V and J ends were trimmed by 6 bases and 0 bases, with 15 bases remaining between them. CDR1 SGHAT and CDR2 FQNNGV come from the germline V gene. CDR3 bases: TGTGCCAGCAGTTTAAGAGGCGGTTTCTCCTACGAGCAGTACTTC. This codes for CASSLRGGFSYEQYF.

The genes are TRBV28 and TRBJ2-7; TRBD1 agrees at 8 bases. This CDR3 spans 15 amino acids. Germline V gives CDR1 MDHEN, CDR2 SYDVKM. V was clipped by 5 bases and J by 0 bases; unmatched bases: 6. As DNA, the CDR3 is TGTGCCAGCAGTGTTGACAGGGGACTCTCCTACGAGCAGTACTTC. This translates into CASSVDRGLSYEQYF.

The chain combines TRBV7-2 with TRBJ2-2; 10 positions match TRBD1. J lost 7 bases, V lost 3 bases, and 11 bases had no gene match. This CDR3 spans 17 amino acids. Germline-derived CDR1 and CDR2 are SGHTA and FQGNSA. CDR3 DNA sequence: TGTGCCAGCAGCTTCGGACAGGGGGTACGGTTTGGCGGGGAGCTGTTTTTT. Its translation is CASSFGQGVRFGGELFF.